This entry features one T cell receptor beta chain sequence. Primers used in a second PCR of about 7 to 12 cycles were a sample-barcoded 5' primer and a J-beta primer mix. Any given sample supplied a minimum of 2.5 million CDR3-containing paired-end reads. MiXCR, applied by TCRdb to the 5' RACE reads, yields one record per CDR3 protein. The sample has about 1,000,000 distinct CDR3 sequences, 45% seen once. These data come from a study of blood T cells in healthy people across ages. CDR3 size: 15 residues. Looked up from germline, CDR1 is DFQATT and CDR2 is SNEGSKA (reference sequence). Trimming left V 6 bases short and J 0 bases short, with 18 bases between.

The chain uses TRBV20-1 and TRBJ2-7; the D gene is possibly TRBD2 (6 bases). This sequence was found in a woman aged 55-70 years in good health. Sequenced: blood. As DNA, the CDR3 is TGCAGTGCCCCAGCTGGGGGGAGAAGCTCCTACGAGCAGTACTTC. Translation gives CSAPAGGRSSYEQYF.